The rows below give T cell receptor beta chains drawn from one sample of a study of identical twins. TCRdb reprocessed the 5' RACE reads via MiXCR and lists one record per CDR3 protein. This table has about 340,000 distinct CDR3 sequences, about 10% appearing once. The sample comprised naive T cells sorted from blood. The receptors here all came from a woman between 45 and 65 years old in good health. Each CDR3 is given with its conserved first and last residue. Fields, in order: clone size, D gene, J gene, V gene, CDR3 protein, CDR3 DNA. D genes are given only for firm matches. Clone size is stated in some rows and not others, as once, few, many or a class when expanded.

clone_size: many; d_call: TRBD1; j_call: TRBJ1-5; v_call: TRBV4-1; cdr3_aa: CASSQAQGTGRYQPQHF; cdr3_nt: TGCGCCAGCAGCCAAGCCCAAGGGACAGGGAGATATCAGCCCCAGCATTTT
clone_size: -; d_call: -; j_call: TRBJ2-3; v_call: TRBV5-5; cdr3_aa: CASSYLGRYYDTQYF; cdr3_nt: TGTGCCAGCAGTTATCTGGGCAGGTATTACGATACGCAGTATTTT
clone_size: few; d_call: TRBD1; j_call: TRBJ1-5; v_call: TRBV27; cdr3_aa: CASRGQGVVQPQHF; cdr3_nt: TGTGCCAGCAGGGGACAGGGGGTAGTTCAGCCCCAGCATTTT
clone_size: -; d_call: -; j_call: TRBJ1-2; v_call: TRBV12-3/TRBV12-4; cdr3_aa: CASSLAHVDYGYTF; cdr3_nt: TGTGCCAGCAGTTTAGCCCACGTAGACTATGGCTACACCTTC
clone_size: -; d_call: TRBD2; j_call: TRBJ2-1; v_call: TRBV19; cdr3_aa: CASSSISGRGRNDQFF; cdr3_nt: TGTGCCAGTAGTTCTATTAGCGGGAGAGGCCGCAATGATCAGTTCTTC
clone_size: -; d_call: TRBD1; j_call: TRBJ2-5; v_call: TRBV24-1; cdr3_aa: CATSDLGRRQGRETQYF; cdr3_nt: TGTGCCACCAGTGATTTAGGCCGCCGACAGGGCCGAGAGACCCAGTACTTC
clone_size: -; d_call: -; j_call: TRBJ1-4; v_call: TRBV11-2; cdr3_aa: CASSGHLNEKLFF; cdr3_nt: TGTGCCAGCTCGGGACATTTGAATGAAAAACTGTTTTTT
clone_size: -; d_call: -; j_call: TRBJ2-7; v_call: TRBV12-3/TRBV12-4; cdr3_aa: CASSSPPNEQYF; cdr3_nt: TGTGCCAGCAGTTCCCCGCCCAACGAGCAGTACTTC
clone_size: -; d_call: -; j_call: TRBJ2-3; v_call: TRBV27; cdr3_aa: CASSKRGSTDTQYF; cdr3_nt: TGTGCCAGCAGTAAACGAGGGAGCACAGATACGCAGTATTTT
clone_size: few; d_call: -; j_call: TRBJ1-1; v_call: TRBV4-1; cdr3_aa: CASSQQPGLPGGLNTEAFF; cdr3_nt: TGCGCCAGCAGCCAGCAACCGGGACTACCGGGCGGATTGAACACTGAAGCTTTCTTT
clone_size: -; d_call: -; j_call: TRBJ1-1; v_call: TRBV7-7; cdr3_aa: CASSAHMNTEAFF; cdr3_nt: TGTGCCAGCAGCGCACACATGAACACTGAAGCTTTCTTT
clone_size: few; d_call: -; j_call: TRBJ1-1; v_call: TRBV10-1; cdr3_aa: CASSDNLLNTEAFF; cdr3_nt: TGCGCCAGCAGTGACAACCTTCTGAACACTGAAGCTTTCTTT
clone_size: -; d_call: TRBD2; j_call: TRBJ2-2; v_call: TRBV12-3/TRBV12-4; cdr3_aa: CASNEGGTNTGELFF; cdr3_nt: TGTGCCAGCAACGAGGGAGGGACGAACACCGGGGAGCTGTTTTTT
clone_size: many; d_call: -; j_call: TRBJ2-5; v_call: TRBV20-1; cdr3_aa: CSVTNLGRQETQYF; cdr3_nt: TGCAGTGTTACGAACCTCGGCAGGCAAGAGACCCAGTACTTC
clone_size: many; d_call: TRBD2; j_call: TRBJ2-3; v_call: TRBV20-1; cdr3_aa: CSARGTAGRQYF; cdr3_nt: TGCAGTGCCCGGGGCACAGCGGGACGCCAGTATTTT
clone_size: many; d_call: TRBD2; j_call: TRBJ2-3; v_call: TRBV19; cdr3_aa: CASTSSGPGNTQYF; cdr3_nt: TGTGCCAGTACCTCTAGCGGGCCCGGTAATACGCAGTATTTT
clone_size: -; d_call: -; j_call: TRBJ2-1; v_call: TRBV5-1; cdr3_aa: CASSLIRVGEQFF; cdr3_nt: TGCGCCAGCAGCTTGATCAGGGTTGGTGAGCAGTTCTTC
clone_size: few; d_call: TRBD1; j_call: TRBJ2-2; v_call: TRBV12-3/TRBV12-4; cdr3_aa: CASSFHRGLGELFF; cdr3_nt: TGTGCCAGCAGTTTTCACAGGGGCCTCGGGGAGCTGTTTTTT
clone_size: -; d_call: TRBD1; j_call: TRBJ2-7; v_call: TRBV11-3; cdr3_aa: CASSDGTGGYEQYF; cdr3_nt: TGTGCCAGCAGCGACGGGACAGGGGGATACGAGCAGTACTTC
clone_size: -; d_call: TRBD2; j_call: TRBJ2-3; v_call: TRBV12-3/TRBV12-4; cdr3_aa: CASSLALAGSDTQYF; cdr3_nt: TGTGCCAGCAGCCTCGCACTAGCGGGATCGGATACGCAGTATTTT
clone_size: many; d_call: -; j_call: TRBJ1-2; v_call: TRBV20-1; cdr3_aa: CSARYLASVDGYTF; cdr3_nt: TGCAGTGCCAGATACTTGGCCTCAGTGGACGGCTACACCTTC
clone_size: -; d_call: TRBD2; j_call: TRBJ2-1; v_call: TRBV4-1; cdr3_aa: CASSQVRSSGRNEQFF; cdr3_nt: TGCGCCAGCAGCCAAGTCCGGTCTAGCGGGAGGAATGAGCAGTTCTTC
clone_size: many; d_call: -; j_call: TRBJ2-7; v_call: TRBV9; cdr3_aa: CASSPRQKPSYEQYF; cdr3_nt: TGTGCCAGCAGCCCTCGACAGAAGCCCTCCTACGAGCAGTACTTC
clone_size: -; d_call: TRBD2; j_call: TRBJ2-5; v_call: TRBV2; cdr3_aa: CASSGTSGSVETQYF; cdr3_nt: TGTGCCAGCAGCGGGACTAGCGGGAGTGTAGAGACCCAGTACTTC
clone_size: -; d_call: TRBD2; j_call: TRBJ2-3; v_call: TRBV27; cdr3_aa: CASRGLATDTQYF; cdr3_nt: TGTGCCAGCAGAGGACTAGCCACAGATACGCAGTATTTT
clone_size: -; d_call: -; j_call: TRBJ2-4; v_call: TRBV24-1; cdr3_aa: CATSELPAHGGKNIQYF; cdr3_nt: TGTGCCACCAGTGAACTCCCGGCTCATGGGGGCAAAAACATTCAGTACTTC
clone_size: many; d_call: -; j_call: TRBJ2-7; v_call: TRBV28; cdr3_aa: CASSGPITYEQYF; cdr3_nt: TGTGCCAGCAGCGGACCAATAACCTACGAGCAGTACTTC
clone_size: -; d_call: TRBD2; j_call: TRBJ2-7; v_call: TRBV27; cdr3_aa: CASSLLAGGSEQYF; cdr3_nt: TGTGCCAGCAGTTTACTAGCGGGAGGCTCCGAGCAGTACTTC
clone_size: -; d_call: -; j_call: TRBJ1-2; v_call: TRBV6-1; cdr3_aa: CASSELGLGGYTF; cdr3_nt: TGTGCCAGCAGTGAATTGGGGTTGGGAGGCTACACCTTC
clone_size: many; d_call: -; j_call: TRBJ1-1; v_call: TRBV6-5; cdr3_aa: CASSQSGGRNEAFF; cdr3_nt: TGTGCCAGCAGTCAATCCGGGGGTCGGAATGAAGCTTTCTTT
clone_size: -; d_call: -; j_call: TRBJ2-3; v_call: TRBV7-8; cdr3_aa: CASSLAGGISTDTQYF; cdr3_nt: TGTGCCAGCAGCTTAGCGGGCGGGATTAGCACAGATACGCAGTATTTT
clone_size: many; d_call: TRBD1; j_call: TRBJ2-3; v_call: TRBV24-1; cdr3_aa: CATSDWRTGRDTQYF; cdr3_nt: TGTGCCACCAGTGATTGGAGGACAGGCAGAGATACGCAGTATTTT
clone_size: many; d_call: TRBD2; j_call: TRBJ2-3; v_call: TRBV5-1; cdr3_aa: CASSLQPGLAVTDTQYF; cdr3_nt: TGCGCCAGCAGCTTACAGCCGGGACTAGCGGTAACAGATACGCAGTATTTT
clone_size: -; d_call: -; j_call: TRBJ1-5; v_call: TRBV12-3/TRBV12-4; cdr3_aa: CASTGQINQPQHF; cdr3_nt: TGTGCCAGCACTGGGCAGATCAATCAGCCCCAGCATTTT
clone_size: -; d_call: -; j_call: TRBJ2-2; v_call: TRBV12-3/TRBV12-4; cdr3_aa: CASSLGRRTNTGELFF; cdr3_nt: TGTGCCAGCAGTTTGGGACGTCGTACGAACACCGGGGAGCTGTTTTTT
clone_size: many; d_call: -; j_call: TRBJ2-1; v_call: TRBV3-1; cdr3_aa: CASSQVFLLTRSPNEQFF; cdr3_nt: TGTGCCAGCAGCCAAGTGTTTCTTCTAACCCGCTCACCCAATGAGCAGTTCTTC
clone_size: many; d_call: -; j_call: TRBJ2-1; v_call: TRBV5-6; cdr3_aa: CASSYGTSLHNEQFF; cdr3_nt: TGTGCCAGCAGCTATGGGACTTCCTTACACAATGAGCAGTTCTTC
clone_size: few; d_call: TRBD1; j_call: TRBJ1-5; v_call: TRBV27; cdr3_aa: CASSPSEDRGNQPQHF; cdr3_nt: TGTGCCAGCAGTCCCTCGGAGGACAGGGGCAATCAGCCCCAGCATTTT
clone_size: -; d_call: -; j_call: TRBJ1-5; v_call: TRBV3-1; cdr3_aa: CASSLSGNNQPQHF; cdr3_nt: TGTGCCAGCAGCCTATCAGGGAACAATCAGCCCCAGCATTTT
clone_size: many; d_call: TRBD1; j_call: TRBJ2-5; v_call: TRBV29-1; cdr3_aa: CSVSTGQGIGETQYF; cdr3_nt: TGCAGCGTCTCGACGGGACAGGGAATAGGGGAGACCCAGTACTTC
clone_size: few; d_call: TRBD2; j_call: TRBJ2-3; v_call: TRBV12-3/TRBV12-4; cdr3_aa: CATREGWLGTDTQYF; cdr3_nt: TGTGCCACACGGGAGGGCTGGTTGGGCACAGATACGCAGTATTTT
clone_size: -; d_call: TRBD2; j_call: TRBJ2-7; v_call: TRBV5-5; cdr3_aa: CASSWAGRTSSYEQYF; cdr3_nt: TGTGCCAGCAGCTGGGCGGGAAGGACTAGCTCCTACGAGCAGTACTTC
clone_size: few; d_call: TRBD1; j_call: TRBJ2-7; v_call: TRBV7-8; cdr3_aa: CASSLKEGPGQGSSYEQYF; cdr3_nt: TGTGCCAGCAGCTTAAAGGAAGGGCCCGGACAGGGAAGCTCCTACGAGCAGTACTTC
clone_size: many; d_call: -; j_call: TRBJ1-1; v_call: TRBV25-1; cdr3_aa: CASSGGANEAFF; cdr3_nt: TGTGCCAGCAGTGGGGGAGCGAATGAAGCTTTCTTT
clone_size: -; d_call: -; j_call: TRBJ2-3; v_call: TRBV5-4; cdr3_aa: CASSPTLPDTQYF; cdr3_nt: TGTGCCAGCAGCCCTACACTACCAGATACGCAGTATTTT
clone_size: few; d_call: -; j_call: TRBJ2-1; v_call: TRBV6-2/TRBV6-3; cdr3_aa: CASKWGGRNEQFF; cdr3_nt: TGTGCCAGCAAGTGGGGCGGGCGGAATGAGCAGTTCTTC
clone_size: -; d_call: -; j_call: TRBJ2-1; v_call: TRBV6-2/TRBV6-3; cdr3_aa: CASSRAGTYNEQFF; cdr3_nt: TGTGCCAGCAGTAGAGCGGGCACCTACAATGAGCAGTTCTTC
clone_size: few; d_call: -; j_call: TRBJ1-5; v_call: TRBV28; cdr3_aa: CASSFWDQPQHF; cdr3_nt: TGTGCCAGCAGTTTCTGGGATCAGCCCCAGCATTTT
clone_size: -; d_call: -; j_call: TRBJ2-1; v_call: TRBV5-1; cdr3_aa: CASSPTEGRSYNEQFF; cdr3_nt: TGCGCCAGCAGCCCGACGGAGGGGAGGTCCTACAATGAGCAGTTCTTC
clone_size: many; d_call: TRBD2; j_call: TRBJ2-3; v_call: TRBV5-1; cdr3_aa: CASSPGLAGTDTQYF; cdr3_nt: TGCGCCAGCAGCCCCGGACTAGCGGGGACAGATACGCAGTATTTT
clone_size: few; d_call: TRBD2; j_call: TRBJ2-1; v_call: TRBV9; cdr3_aa: CASSPRPGLASYNEQFF; cdr3_nt: TGTGCCAGCAGCCCCCGTCCGGGACTAGCGTCCTACAATGAGCAGTTCTTC
clone_size: -; d_call: -; j_call: TRBJ2-3; v_call: TRBV11-3; cdr3_aa: CASSLDPLSTDTQYF; cdr3_nt: TGTGCCAGCAGCTTAGATCCCCTAAGCACAGATACGCAGTATTTT
clone_size: many; d_call: -; j_call: TRBJ1-2; v_call: TRBV3-1; cdr3_aa: CASSHLVTSYGYTF; cdr3_nt: TGTGCCAGCAGCCATTTAGTCACATCCTATGGCTACACCTTC
clone_size: few; d_call: -; j_call: TRBJ2-7; v_call: TRBV3-1; cdr3_aa: CASTGDSGYEQYF; cdr3_nt: TGTGCCAGCACGGGTGACAGCGGCTACGAGCAGTACTTC
clone_size: -; d_call: -; j_call: TRBJ2-1; v_call: TRBV20-1; cdr3_aa: CSASMWASGNEQFF; cdr3_nt: TGCAGTGCTTCTATGTGGGCTAGTGGCAATGAGCAGTTCTTC
clone_size: few; d_call: TRBD2; j_call: TRBJ2-3; v_call: TRBV11-2; cdr3_aa: CASSQNGGLAGGQGYF; cdr3_nt: TGTGCCAGCAGCCAGAACGGAGGACTAGCGGGAGGGCAGGGGTATTTT
clone_size: few; d_call: -; j_call: TRBJ2-7; v_call: TRBV7-3; cdr3_aa: CASSLTVGYEQYF; cdr3_nt: TGTGCCAGCAGCTTAACGGTCGGCTACGAGCAGTACTTC
clone_size: many; d_call: -; j_call: TRBJ1-4; v_call: TRBV7-2; cdr3_aa: CASSPRTSVKGKLFF; cdr3_nt: TGTGCCAGCAGCCCTAGGACAAGCGTTAAGGGAAAACTGTTTTTT
clone_size: -; d_call: -; j_call: TRBJ2-7; v_call: TRBV29-1; cdr3_aa: CSVLRQGHPYEQYF; cdr3_nt: TGCAGCGTCCTTCGGCAGGGACATCCCTACGAGCAGTACTTC
clone_size: -; d_call: TRBD2; j_call: TRBJ2-2; v_call: TRBV27; cdr3_aa: CASSPTSEGGELFF; cdr3_nt: TGTGCCAGCAGTCCAACTAGCGAGGGCGGGGAGCTGTTTTTT